This TCR beta chain was identified in a study of graft-versus-host responses after intestinal transplantation. Across the whole study: Isolated intestinal, liver-intestinal, or multivisceral transplants were what recipients had. Anti-thymocyte globulin induction, then tacrolimus and steroids for about 3 years, went to all recipients.

The method was immunoSEQ multiplex PCR; TCRdb's version includes in-frame clones alone and lacks a portion of them. Among 77,000 or so clones, approximately 92% were seen once, and the ten largest hold roughly 0.7%. Worth noting for this clone: Antigen unknown.

Study-wide results and limits: GvH clones were found in recipient marrow; some appeared first in ileum or blood.

Trimming pared 3 bases from V and 8 bases from J, leaving 11 bases between. The CDR3 has 13 amino acids. CDR1 and CDR2 (germline): KGHSH, LQKENI. The chain uses TRBV18 and TRBJ1-3; D is uncertain. Sequences were derived from PBMCs, sampled 98 days after intestinal transplantation. This receptor was taken from a human patient who received an intestinal transplant, so some T cells may come from the graft donor. The CDR3 DNA reads as TGTGCCAGCTCACCCTCGATGAGAGACACCATATATTTT. Translated: CASSPSMRDTIYF.